A selection of T cell receptor beta chains follows, all from one sample in a study of blood T cell repertoires in COVID-19. TCRdb's copy holds only in-frame clones and misses some; the assay was immunoSEQ multiplex PCR. Of 110,000 to 150,000 clones in the sample, roughly 80% are singletons; the top ten hold about 8.6%. Sequenced sample: peripheral blood. Receptors originate from a man aged 50-60 years with active or convalescent COVID-19. CDR3s include the opening cysteine and the closing phenylalanine or tryptophan. D genes are given only for firm matches. For some rows the clone size is stated as once, few or many, or as a class when expanded; others skip it.

V: TRBV5-1; size: .; length: 15; D: .; J: TRBJ2-2; CDR3: CASSLDTGFGGELFF; DNA: TGCGCCAGCAGCCTGGATACAGGGTTCGGGGGGGAGCTGTTTTTT
V: TRBV28; size: .; length: 13; D: .; J: TRBJ2-7; CDR3: CASSFGSSYEQYF; DNA: TGTGCCAGCAGTTTCGGTAGCTCCTACGAGCAGTACTTC
V: TRBV4-1; size: few; length: 16; D: TRBD2; J: TRBJ2-1; CDR3: CASRPLLAGPHNEQFF; DNA: TGCGCCAGCAGACCCCTACTAGCGGGCCCACACAATGAGCAGTTCTTC
V: TRBV4-2; size: .; length: 12; D: .; J: TRBJ1-1; CDR3: CASSQDLNVAFF; DNA: TGTGCCAGCAGCCAAGATTTAAATGTAGCTTTCTTT
V: TRBV6-5; size: .; length: 15; D: .; J: TRBJ1-1; CDR3: CASSSRQRMNTEAFF; DNA: TGTGCCAGCAGTTCCAGACAGCGAATGAACACTGAAGCTTTCTTT
V: TRBV7-3; size: .; length: 16; D: TRBD1; J: TRBJ2-2; CDR3: CASSQYRTGRSGELFF; DNA: TGTGCCAGCAGCCAGTACCGGACAGGGAGAAGTGGGGAGCTGTTTTTT
V: TRBV6-2/TRBV6-3; size: .; length: 13; D: .; J: TRBJ2-5; CDR3: CASSYGLQETQYF; DNA: TGTGCCAGCAGTTACGGCCTGCAAGAGACCCAGTACTTC
V: TRBV3-1/TRBV3-2; size: once; length: 20; D: TRBD2; J: TRBJ2-7; CDR3: CASSPRRGGTLAGVVHEQYF; DNA: TGTGCCAGCAGCCCTAGGAGGGGGGGGACACTAGCGGGAGTAGTCCACGAGCAGTACTTC
V: TRBV11-2; size: .; length: 14; D: .; J: TRBJ1-2; CDR3: CASSPEGVNYGYTF; DNA: TGTGCCAGCAGCCCGGAGGGAGTCAACTATGGCTACACCTTC
V: TRBV10-1; size: once; length: 11; D: .; J: TRBJ2-5; CDR3: CASSLGETQYF; DNA: TGCGCCAGCAGCCTCGGGGAGACCCAGTACTTC
V: TRBV29-1; size: once; length: 13; D: .; J: TRBJ1-6; CDR3: CSVASEGGSPLHF; DNA: TGCAGCGTTGCAAGTGAGGGAGGGTCACCCCTCCACTTT
V: TRBV18; size: few; length: 15; D: TRBD1; J: TRBJ2-3; CDR3: CASSPPGQSTDTQYF; DNA: TGTGCCAGCTCACCACCGGGACAGTCCACAGATACGCAGTATTTT
V: TRBV9; size: once; length: 14; D: TRBD1; J: TRBJ1-1; CDR3: CASSAGGEVGEAFF; DNA: TGTGCCAGCAGCGCAGGGGGCGAGGTTGGTGAAGCTTTCTTT
V: TRBV27; size: .; length: 12; D: .; J: TRBJ2-3; CDR3: CASSLRGDTQYF; DNA: TGTGCCAGCAGTTTACGGGGAGATACGCAGTATTTT
V: TRBV27; size: few; length: 14; D: .; J: TRBJ1-2; CDR3: CASSPIGADYGYTF; DNA: TGTGCCAGCAGTCCCATCGGAGCAGACTATGGCTACACCTTC
V: TRBV11-1; size: .; length: 14; D: TRBD1; J: TRBJ2-3; CDR3: CASNTQGAGDTQYF; DNA: TGTGCCAGCAATACGCAGGGGGCGGGAGATACGCAGTATTTT
V: TRBV9; size: .; length: 17; D: TRBD1; J: TRBJ1-6; CDR3: CASSVAGQGAGNSPLHF; DNA: TGTGCCAGCAGCGTAGCAGGACAGGGGGCAGGGAATTCACCCCTCCACTTT
V: TRBV18; size: few; length: 16; D: TRBD1; J: TRBJ1-2; CDR3: CASSPQAGTGMYGYTF; DNA: TGTGCCAGCTCACCCCAAGCCGGGACAGGGATGTATGGCTACACCTTC